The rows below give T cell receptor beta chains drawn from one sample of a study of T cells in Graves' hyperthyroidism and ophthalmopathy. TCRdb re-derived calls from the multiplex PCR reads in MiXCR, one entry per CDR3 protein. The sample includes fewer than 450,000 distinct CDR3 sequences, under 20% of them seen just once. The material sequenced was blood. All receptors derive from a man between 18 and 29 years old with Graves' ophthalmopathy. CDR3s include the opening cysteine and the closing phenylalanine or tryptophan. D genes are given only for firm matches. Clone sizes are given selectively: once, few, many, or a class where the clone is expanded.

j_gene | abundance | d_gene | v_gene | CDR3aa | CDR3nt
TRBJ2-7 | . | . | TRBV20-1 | CSARDVARGKDEQYF | TGCAGTGCTAGAGATGTCGCCAGGGGAAAGGACGAGCAGTACTTC
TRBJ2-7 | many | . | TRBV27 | CASGLAYEQYF | TGTGCCAGCGGATTGGCGTACGAGCAGTACTTC
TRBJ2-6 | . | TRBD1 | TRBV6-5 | CASSSDRDPPGVNVLTF | TGTGCCAGCAGTTCGGACAGGGACCCCCCTGGGGTCAACGTCCTGACTTTC
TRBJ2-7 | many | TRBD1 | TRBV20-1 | CSARDRTGRVEQYF | TGCAGTGCTAGAGATCGGACAGGGCGAGTCGAGCAGTACTTC
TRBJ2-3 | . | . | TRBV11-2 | CASRTPGGTDTQYF | TGTGCCAGCAGAACCCCAGGGGGCACAGATACGCAGTATTTT
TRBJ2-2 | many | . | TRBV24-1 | CATSDGARTVGELFF | TGTGCCACCAGTGATGGGGCCCGGACAGTCGGGGAGCTGTTTTTT
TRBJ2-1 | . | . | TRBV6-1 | CASSEVEGNEQFF | TGTGCCAGCAGTGAAGTGGAGGGCAATGAGCAGTTCTTC
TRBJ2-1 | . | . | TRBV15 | CATSSFPSFGEQFF | TGTGCCACCAGCAGCTTCCCCAGCTTCGGCGAGCAGTTCTTC
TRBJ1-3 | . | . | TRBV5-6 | CASSLLQAFGNTIYF | TGTGCCAGCAGCTTACTACAGGCATTTGGAAACACCATATATTTT
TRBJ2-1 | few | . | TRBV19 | CASSITGPSYNEQFF | TGTGCCAGTAGTATAACGGGGCCTTCCTACAATGAGCAGTTCTTC
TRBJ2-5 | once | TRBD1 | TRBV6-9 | CASSYRGQVTQYF | TGTGCCAGCAGTTACAGGGGGCAAGTGACCCAGTACTTC
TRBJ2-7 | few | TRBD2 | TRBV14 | CASRLAGETYEQYF | TGTGCCAGCAGACTAGCGGGGGAGACCTACGAGCAGTACTTC
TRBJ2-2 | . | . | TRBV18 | CASSPDKNTGELFF | TGTGCCAGCTCACCCGACAAGAACACCGGGGAGCTGTTTTTT
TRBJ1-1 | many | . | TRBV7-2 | CASSLIAAVTEAFF | TGTGCCAGCAGCTTAATAGCGGCAGTCACTGAAGCTTTCTTT
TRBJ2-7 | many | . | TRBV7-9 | CASSFGQLSYEQYF | TGTGCCAGCAGCTTCGGACAGCTCTCCTACGAGCAGTACTTC
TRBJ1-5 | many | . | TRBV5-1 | CASSPDSNNQPQHF | TGCGCCAGCAGCCCGGACAGTAACAATCAGCCCCAGCATTTT
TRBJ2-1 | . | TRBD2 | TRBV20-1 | CSATTSGGAYNEQFF | TGCAGTGCTACGACTTCGGGGGGAGCCTACAATGAGCAGTTCTTC
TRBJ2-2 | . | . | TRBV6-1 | CASSAWLGGTGELFF | TGTGCCAGCAGCGCCTGGCTGGGAGGCACCGGGGAGCTGTTTTTT
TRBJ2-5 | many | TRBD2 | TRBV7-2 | CASSYQAGEETQYF | TGTGCCAGCAGTTATCAAGCGGGGGAAGAGACCCAGTACTTC
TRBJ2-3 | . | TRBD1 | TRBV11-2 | CASSSRTGGDTDTQYF | TGTGCCAGCAGCTCCCGGACAGGGGGGGACACAGATACGCAGTATTTT
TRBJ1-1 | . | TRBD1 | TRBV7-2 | CATTRGRNTEAFF | TGTGCCACCACCAGGGGGCGGAACACTGAAGCTTTCTTT
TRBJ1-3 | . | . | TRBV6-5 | CASSYSEQSSGNTIYF | TGTGCCAGCAGTTACTCGGAACAGAGCTCTGGAAACACCATATATTTT
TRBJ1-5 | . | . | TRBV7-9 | CASSFPGRSNQPQHF | TGTGCCAGCAGCTTCCCCGGCAGGAGCAATCAGCCCCAGCATTTT
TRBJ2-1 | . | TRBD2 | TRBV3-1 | CASSPGGSGGFNEQFF | TGTGCCAGCAGCCCCGGGGGTAGCGGGGGGTTCAATGAGCAGTTCTTC
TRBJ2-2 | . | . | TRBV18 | CASSPDSYTGELFF | TGTGCCAGCTCACCAGATAGTTACACCGGGGAGCTGTTTTTT
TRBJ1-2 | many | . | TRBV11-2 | CASSLEAVRDYGYTF | TGTGCCAGCAGCTTAGAAGCAGTAAGGGATTATGGCTACACCTTC
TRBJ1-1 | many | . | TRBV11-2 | CASSPNQGNTEAFF | TGTGCCAGCAGCCCAAACCAGGGGAACACTGAAGCTTTCTTT
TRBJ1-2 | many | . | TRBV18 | CASSPGLADAGYTF | TGTGCCAGCTCACCAGGGTTAGCCGACGCTGGCTACACCTTC
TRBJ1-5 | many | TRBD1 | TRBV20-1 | CSARNRGGNQPQHF | TGCAGTGCTAGGAACAGGGGGGGCAATCAGCCCCAGCATTTT
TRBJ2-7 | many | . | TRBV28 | CASSLMAYEQYF | TGTGCCAGCAGTTTAATGGCCTACGAGCAGTACTTC
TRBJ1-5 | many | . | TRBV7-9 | CASSTSQQSQPQHF | TGTGCCAGCAGCACAAGCCAACAGAGTCAGCCCCAGCATTTT
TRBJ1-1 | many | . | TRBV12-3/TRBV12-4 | CASSLTLDTSGQAFF | TGTGCCAGCAGTTTAACCCTGGACACCTCGGGACAAGCTTTCTTT
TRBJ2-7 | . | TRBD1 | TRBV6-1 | CASSLTGVGSEQYF | TGTGCCAGCAGCCTGACAGGGGTTGGTAGCGAGCAGTACTTC
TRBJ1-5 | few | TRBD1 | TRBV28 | CASSLRQGAQDQPQHF | TGTGCCAGCAGTTTGAGACAGGGGGCGCAGGATCAGCCCCAGCATTTT
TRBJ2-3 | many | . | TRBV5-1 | CASRRVGVTDTQYF | TGCGCCAGCAGGCGGGTAGGGGTCACAGATACGCAGTATTTT
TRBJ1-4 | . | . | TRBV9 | CASSSGAGGNEKLFF | TGTGCCAGCAGCTCCGGCGCCGGGGGTAATGAAAAACTGTTTTTT
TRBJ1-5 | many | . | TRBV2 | CASRTGETQHF | TGTGCCTCAAGGACGGGGGAAACCCAGCATTTT
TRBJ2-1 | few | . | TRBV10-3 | CAIMQGYEQFF | TGTGCCATAATGCAGGGATATGAGCAGTTCTTC
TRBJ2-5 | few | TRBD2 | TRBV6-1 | CASRKLISGGVLRLEETQYF | TGTGCCAGCAGGAAACTGATTAGCGGGGGCGTTCTTCGGTTGGAAGAGACCCAGTACTTC
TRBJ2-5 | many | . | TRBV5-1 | CASSIGTVQETQYF | TGCGCCAGCAGCATCGGGACGGTCCAAGAGACCCAGTACTTC
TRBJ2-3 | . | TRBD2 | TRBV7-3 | CASSPRSGGADTQYF | TGTGCCAGCAGCCCTCGTAGCGGGGGGGCGGATACGCAGTATTTT
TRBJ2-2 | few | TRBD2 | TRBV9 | CASSPPAGGSTGELFF | TGTGCCAGCAGCCCTCCGGCGGGGGGCTCCACCGGGGAGCTGTTTTTT
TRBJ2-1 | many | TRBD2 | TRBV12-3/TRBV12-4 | CASSSGGADEQFF | TGTGCCAGCAGTAGCGGGGGGGCCGATGAGCAGTTCTTC
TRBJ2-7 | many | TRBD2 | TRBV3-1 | CASTSGGIYEQYF | TGTGCCAGCACCTCGGGGGGTATCTACGAGCAGTACTTC
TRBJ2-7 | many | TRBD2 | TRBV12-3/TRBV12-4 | CASSPLAGGLIYEQYF | TGTGCCAGCAGTCCCTTAGCGGGGGGACTAATCTACGAGCAGTACTTC
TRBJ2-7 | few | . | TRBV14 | CASSQVGYEQYF | TGTGCCAGCAGCCAAGTGGGGTACGAGCAGTACTTC
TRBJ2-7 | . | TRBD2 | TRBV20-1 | CSAKGLADYEQYF | TGCAGTGCTAAGGGACTAGCGGACTACGAGCAGTACTTC
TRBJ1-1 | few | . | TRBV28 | CASSYREWTEAFF | TGTGCCAGCAGTTACAGGGAGTGGACTGAAGCTTTCTTT
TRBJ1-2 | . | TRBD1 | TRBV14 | CASSRPGTGQWGYTF | TGTGCCAGCAGCCGACCGGGGACAGGGCAATGGGGCTACACCTTC
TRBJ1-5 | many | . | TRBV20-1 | CSARYSNQPQHF | TGCAGTGCTAGGTATAGCAATCAGCCCCAGCATTTT
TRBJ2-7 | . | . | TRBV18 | CASSSAGSSYEQYF | TGTGCCAGCTCGTCCGCTGGGAGCTCCTACGAGCAGTACTTC
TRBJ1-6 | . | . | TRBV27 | CASSGGLGSSPLHF | TGTGCCAGCAGTGGGGGGCTAGGGAGTTCACCCCTCCACTTT